These 29 T cell receptor beta chains share one sample of origin, sequenced in a study of shared clonotypes between healthy human individuals (dated by TCRdb to about 2020). Preparation of the library involved the immunoSEQ multiplex PCR assay. TCRdb stores this immuneACCESS table with in-frame sequences only. Part of the clones is absent; in the studies checked, under half of the shortfall reflects unresolved V genes, and no reason is known for the rest. Here the sample has 950,000 to 1,300,000 clones; about 77% occur a single time. The ten largest make up approximately 1.5% of the sample. Material for sequencing was memory CD4+ T cells sorted from blood. The cell subset or site label of this sample denotes: CD45RA-negative fraction. The source of these receptors is a man younger than 35 in good health.

The chain joins TRBV28 to TRBJ1-4; TRBD1 agrees at 11 bases. CDR1 is MDHEN and CDR2 is SYDVKM in the germline V gene. The CDR3 runs to 18 residues. V trimming: 6 bases; J trimming: 6 bases; junction bases outside the gene matches: 15. The CDR3: CASRTPGTGGSRDEKLFF. The CDR3 DNA is TGTGCCAGCAGGACCCCCGGGACAGGGGGAAGTAGGGATGAAAAACTGTTTTTT.

This clone was picked up one time. V usage is TRBV29-1 and J usage is TRBJ2-3, with TRBD2 matching 9 bases. The V gene's germline CDR1 is SQVTM and CDR2 ANQGSEA. The V and J ends lost 7 bases and 3 bases, in that order; junction bases with no gene match: 2. The CDR3 runs 12 residues. Here the CDR3 DNA reads TGCAGCGGGAGCGGGGGGACAGATACGCAGTATTTT. Translation: CSGSGGTDTQYF.

This clone was counted many times. V and J are TRBV6-4 and TRBJ2-2; 7 bases match TRBD2. The length of the CDR3 is 14 residues. The germline V gene encodes CDR1 MRHNA and CDR2 SNTAGT. V lost 6 bases to trimming and J lost 0 bases; unmatched junction nucleotides: 1. The DNA of the CDR3 is TGTGCCAGCAGGCTAGCGGCGAACACCGGGGAGCTGTTTTTT. Its translation: CASRLAANTGELFF.

This chain joins TRBV29-1 and TRBJ2-5, with a tentative D call TRBD2 (6 bases). Germline CDR1 is SQVTM and CDR2 is ANQGSEA. This CDR3 has 12 residues. V lost 3 bases and J lost 6, with 11 bases in between. As DNA, the CDR3 is TGCAGCGTTGATGGAGGGGAAAAGACCCAGTACTTC. This sequence encodes CSVDGGEKTQYF. Combining the CDR3 with reference TRBV29-1 and TRBJ2-5 gives the whole variable domain SAVISQKPSRDICQRGTSLTIQCQVDSQVTMMFWYRQQPGQSLTLIATANQGSEATYESGFVIDKFPISRPNLTFSTLTVSNMSPEDSSIYLCSVDGGEKTQYFGPGTRLLVL.

This CDR3 is CASSSQGGTTEAFF. CDR3 DNA: TGCGCCAGCAGCTCACAGGGGGGTACCACTGAAGCTTTCTTT. This rearrangement joins TRBV5-1 to TRBJ1-1; 8 bases map to TRBD1. The J segment lost 4 bases and the V segment lost 3 bases, leaving 5 bases of the junction unmatched. Germline CDR1 and CDR2: SGHRS and YFSETQ. CDR3 length: 14 amino acids.

V usage is TRBV5-1 and J usage is TRBJ2-1; 8 bases align to TRBD1. The J segment lost 0 bases and the V segment lost 4 bases, leaving 9 bases of the junction unmatched. The V gene's germline CDR1 is SGHRS and CDR2 YFSETQ. CDR3 length equals 17 residues. The CDR3 spells CASSLTGGLSSYNEQFF. CDR3 coding DNA: TGCGCCAGCAGCCTCACAGGGGGTCTGAGCTCCTACAATGAGCAGTTCTTC.

V and J are TRBV19 and TRBJ2-5; possibly TRBD2 for D (6 bases). Looked up from germline, CDR1 is LNHDA and CDR2 is SQIVND (reference sequence). This CDR3 is 13 amino acids long. V shed 11 bases and J shed 4 bases, with 17 bases lying between them. The CDR3: CASGPLGGETQYF. The CDR3 DNA is TGTGCCTCGGGACCGTTGGGGGGAGAGACCCAGTACTTC.

This clone was detected once. J is TRBJ1-5 and V is TRBV21-1; the listed D gene, TRBD1, was not tested against the DNA. TRBV21-1 is annotated as a pseudogene. The CDR3 has 17 residues. This CDR3 reads CASSRPHAGPGGQPQHF. The CDR3 coding sequence is TGTGCCAGCAGCCGGCCCCACGCAGGGCCTGGTGGGCAGCCCCAGCATTTT.

The chain is built from TRBV2 and TRBJ2-7; D not certain. Trimming pared 2 bases from V and 1 base from J, leaving 9 bases between. The CDR3 covers 14 residues. Germline V gene data show CDR1 as SNHLY and CDR2 as FYNNEI. In DNA, the CDR3 is TGTGCCAGCAGTGAACCCCCGGTATCCTACGAGCAGTACTTC. This sequence encodes CASSEPPVSYEQYF. Drawing the rest from reference TRBV2 and TRBJ2-7, the complete variable domain is EPEVTQTPSHQVTQMGQEVILRCVPISNHLYFYWYRQILGQKVEFLVSFYNNEISEKSEIFDDQFSVERPDGSNFTLKIRSTKLEDSAMYFCASSEPPVSYEQYFGPGTRLTVT.

The rearrangement links TRBV25-1 to TRBJ2-1; D gene unclear. The V gene lost 4 bases and the J gene lost 2 bases, with 9 bases spanning the gap. The CDR3 is 14 residues long. Germline V gives CDR1 MGHDK, CDR2 SYGVNS. The CDR3 region is CASSVGKTYNEQFF. In DNA, the CDR3 is TGTGCCAGCAGTGTAGGAAAGACCTACAATGAGCAGTTCTTC.

The V gene is TRBV5-8, the J gene TRBJ1-2, with a tentative D call TRBD1 (5 bases). CDR1 SGHTS and CDR2 YDEGEE come from the germline V gene. The CDR3 extends over 16 amino acids. V was shortened by 3 bases and J by 3 bases, with 18 bases between the two germline ends. The CDR3, as DNA: TGTGCCAGCAGCTCGTGGGGGTTGGAGATGGACTATGGCTACACCTTC. Encoded protein: CASSSWGLEMDYGYTF. The full variable domain, completed using reference TRBV5-8 and TRBJ1-2, is EAGVTQSPTHLIKTRGQQATLRCSPISGHTSVYWYQQALGLGLQFLLWYDEGEERNRGNFPPRFSGRQFPNYSSELNVNALELEDSALYLCASSSWGLEMDYGYTFGSGTRLTVV.

A remark on this clone: This CDR3 is also generated by other DNA sequences in the sample. The rearrangement joins TRBV19 to TRBJ2-3, with D possibly TRBD1 on 6 matching bases. The CDR3 loop spans 14 amino acids. CDR1 and CDR2 from the germline V gene are LNHDA and SQIVND (reference sequence). V lost 3 bases and J lost 4, with 11 bases in between. DNA of the CDR3: TGTGCCAGTAGTATTACAGGGTCGGCAGATACGCAGTATTTT. Protein sequence: CASSITGSADTQYF. The full variable domain, in which reference TRBV19 and TRBJ2-3 provide the parts outside the CDR3, is DGGITQSPKYLFRKEGQNVTLSCEQNLNHDAMYWYRQDPGQGLRLIYYSQIVNDFQKGDIAEGYSVSREKKESFPLTVTSAQKNPTAFYLCASSITGSADTQYFGPGTRLTVL.

The chain combines TRBV5-4 with TRBJ1-2; D gene uncertain. The length of the CDR3 is 15 residues. The germline CDR1 and CDR2 sequences are SGHNT and YYREEE (reference sequence). Trimming cost V 4 bases and J 1 base, with 14 bases left between them. CDR3 amino acids: CASSPAGGNNYGYTF. The CDR3 coding sequence is TGTGCCAGCAGCCCCGCAGGTGGAAATAACTATGGCTACACCTTC.

The V and J genes are TRBV7-9 and TRBJ2-3; D is uncertain. Deletions cut 5 bases from V and 4 bases from J, with 13 bases between. Germline V lookup: CDR1 SEHNR, CDR2 FQNEAQ (reference sequence). The CDR3 covers 14 residues. CDR3 in amino acids: CASSLTKSSDTQYF. For the CDR3, the DNA is TGTGCCAGCAGCCTTACCAAATCTTCAGATACGCAGTATTTT.

This chain links TRBV11-2 with TRBJ2-7; D might be TRBD1 (5 bases). V was pared by 5 bases and J by 1 base, with 12 bases between. Germline CDR1 SGHAT, CDR2 FQNNGV. CDR3 length: 14 residues. The CDR3, as DNA: TGTGCCAGCAGCGGAGACAGATTATCCTACGAGCAGTACTTC. It codes for CASSGDRLSYEQYF. Complete variable domain (other parts from reference TRBV11-2 and TRBJ2-7): EAGVAQSPRYKIIEKRQSVAFWCNPISGHATLYWYQQILGQGPKLLIQFQNNGVVDDSQLPKDRFSAERLKGVDSTLKIQPAKLEDSAVYLCASSGDRLSYEQYFGPGTRLTVT.

The genes are TRBV5-1 and TRBJ2-1, with a tentative D call TRBD1 (5 bases). Germline V gene sequence: CDR1 SGHRS, CDR2 YFSETQ. There are 14 residues in the CDR3. Deletions cut 0 bases from V and 9 bases from J, with 13 bases between. CDR3 loop: CASSLALGHSEQFF. DNA for the CDR3: TGCGCCAGCAGCTTGGCACTCGGACACTCTGAGCAGTTCTTC.

This chain connects TRBV5-8 to TRBJ2-3; D is unresolved. Germline CDR1 SGHTS, CDR2 YDEGEE. The CDR3 has 13 amino acids. With 2 bases removed from V and 2 bases from J, the gap between germline ends came to 6 bases. The CDR3 nucleotides read TGTGCCAGCAGCTTCACGGACACAGATACGCAGTATTTT. Residues: CASSFTDTDTQYF.

This clone was found once. The rearrangement links TRBV30 to TRBJ1-4; TRBD1 is a possible D gene (6 bases). The germline gives CDR1 GTSNPN, CDR2 SVGIG (reference sequence). The CDR3 has 16 amino acids. Trimming cost V 0 bases and J 2 bases, with 13 bases left between them. The CDR3 region is CAWSVVGGATNEKLFF. CDR3 bases: TGTGCCTGGAGTGTAGTGGGGGGGGCGACTAATGAAAAACTGTTTTTT. Using reference TRBV30 and TRBJ1-4 for the parts outside the CDR3, the full variable domain is SQTIHQWPATLVQPVGSPLSLECTVEGTSNPNLYWYRQAAGRGLQLLFYSVGIGQISSEVPQNLSASRPQDRQFILSSKKLLLSDSGFYLCAWSVVGGATNEKLFFGSGTQLSVL.

This chain connects TRBV4-2 to TRBJ2-1; D is unclear. V was pared by 5 bases and J by 4 bases, with 12 bases between. The CDR3 sequence is 14 residues long. Germline V lookup: CDR1 LGHNA, CDR2 YNFKEQ. CDR3 sequence reads: CASSTDPRYNEQFF. Here the CDR3 DNA reads TGTGCCAGCAGCACGGACCCCCGGTACAATGAGCAGTTCTTC.

Remarks on this clone: This sample includes further DNA sequences coding for the same CDR3. The chain carries TRBV5-1 and TRBJ1-1; D might be TRBD1 (6 bases). Per the germline V gene, CDR1 is SGHRS and CDR2 is YFSETQ. CDR3 size: 13 residues. The V and J ends lost 2 bases and 1 base respectively, with 6 bases between them. CDR3 coding DNA: TGCGCCAGCAGCTTAGGGGGGAACACTGAAGCTTTCTTT. Protein sequence: CASSLGGNTEAFF.

This clone appeared a few times. V and J are TRBV15 and TRBJ2-1; tentatively, D is TRBD2 (5 bases). The CDR3 spans 16 residues. Looked up from germline, CDR1 is LNHNV and CDR2 is YYDKDF (reference sequence). Trimming pared 8 bases from V and 4 bases from J, leaving 21 bases between. Here the CDR3 reads CATSGGAEPKYNEQFF. For the CDR3, the DNA is TGTGCCACCTCGGGCGGAGCGGAACCAAAATACAATGAGCAGTTCTTC.

The rearrangement joins TRBV6-1 to TRBJ2-5; no definite D call. This CDR3 is built from 13 residues. Trimming stripped 11 bases from V and 0 bases from J, with 13 bases between. CDR1 and CDR2 from the germline V gene are MNHNS and SASEGT. The CDR3 DNA is TGTGCCCGCTCGGACGAGGACCAAGAGACCCAGTACTTC. Translation: CARSDEDQETQYF.

The chain joins TRBV28 to TRBJ2-2, with D possibly matching TRBD1 (6 bases). Trimming took 3 bases from V and 5 from J, leaving 13 bases between them. This CDR3 has 15 amino acids. Looked up from germline, CDR1 is MDHEN and CDR2 is SYDVKM. The CDR3 protein is CASSFAGVGTGELFF. DNA for the CDR3: TGTGCCAGCAGTTTTGCAGGGGTAGGAACCGGGGAGCTGTTTTTT.

This clone was seen once. This chain connects TRBV27 to TRBJ2-1, with 7 bases matching TRBD1. Trimming cost V 8 bases and J 7 bases; bases outside gene matches: 5. CDR1 is MNHEY, CDR2 SMNVEV, per germline (reference sequence). The CDR3 runs to 12 residues. The CDR3 DNA is TGTGCCAGCCGACAGGGTTGGAATGAGCAGTTCTTC. It yields the protein CASRQGWNEQFF.

This rearrangement joins TRBV13 to TRBJ2-5, with 10 bases fitting TRBD2. The V gene's germline CDR1 is PRHDT and CDR2 FYEKMQ (reference sequence). Trimming cost V 5 bases and J 2 bases; bases outside gene matches: 5. The CDR3 sequence is 15 residues long. The CDR3 here is CASSQVAGGQETQYF. The CDR3 DNA follows: TGTGCCAGCAGCCAGGTAGCGGGGGGACAAGAGACCCAGTACTTC. Together with reference TRBV13 and TRBJ2-5, the CDR3 gives the full variable domain: AAGVIQSPRHLIKEKRETATLKCYPIPRHDTVYWYQQGPGQDPQFLISFYEKMQSDKGSIPDRFSAQQFSDYHSELNMSSLELGDSALYFCASSQVAGGQETQYFGPGTRLLVL.

Of note for this clone: A read error is likely here: a far larger clone is one base away. Other DNA variants within this sample encode the same CDR3. The J gene is TRBJ1-2, the V gene TRBV6-1, with D uncertain. Trimming removed 2 bases at V and 2 bases at J, with 6 bases between. The CDR3 extends over 13 amino acids. The germline CDR1 and CDR2 sequences are MNHNS and SASEGT. This CDR3 is CASSEKGNYGYTF. The CDR3 nucleotides read TGTGCCAGCAGTGAAAAAGGGAACTATGGCTACACCTTC.

The chain employs TRBV5-4 and TRBJ2-5, with no clear D. CDR3 length: 15 amino acids. Germline assignment: CDR1 SGHNT and CDR2 YYREEE (reference sequence). V was cut by 4 bases and J by 5 bases, with 18 bases left in between. CDR3 amino acids: CASSIPGVSPETQYF. CDR3 DNA: TGTGCCAGCAGCATCCCCGGTGTTTCCCCGGAGACCCAGTACTTC. Variable domain in full (rest from reference TRBV5-4 and TRBJ2-5): ETGVTQSPTHLIKTRGQQVTLRCSSQSGHNTVSWYQQALGQGPQFIFQYYREEENGRGNFPPRFSGLQFPNYSSELNVNALELDDSALYLCASSIPGVSPETQYFGPGTRLLVL.

The gene calls are TRBV30 and TRBJ2-3; 11 bases align to TRBD2. After removal of 0 bases from V and 1 base from J, the junction contained 12 bases not matched to a gene. The CDR3 is made up of 19 amino acids. Germline V gene sequence: CDR1 GTSNPN, CDR2 SVGIG (reference sequence). The CDR3 DNA reads as TGTGCCTGGAGTGTGCCACTAGCGGGGGCCCGCGCGGGCACAGATACGCAGTATTTT. Translation gives CAWSVPLAGARAGTDTQYF.

This rearrangement joins TRBV5-6 to TRBJ2-1; D could derive from TRBD1 or TRBD2 (5 bases each). Germline V gene data show CDR1 as SGHDT and CDR2 as YYEEEE. The CDR3 is made up of 15 amino acids. V was shortened by 0 bases and J by 1 base, with 8 bases between the two germline ends. This CDR3 reads CASSLGGGSYNEQFF. CDR3 sequence (DNA): TGTGCCAGCAGCTTGGGTGGGGGATCCTACAATGAGCAGTTCTTC. Variable domain in full (rest from reference TRBV5-6 and TRBJ2-1): DAGVTQSPTHLIKTRGQQVTLRCSPKSGHDTVSWYQQALGQGPQFIFQYYEEEERQRGNFPDRFSGHQFPNYSSELNVNALLLGDSALYLCASSLGGGSYNEQFFGPGTRLTVL.